The 7 T cell receptor beta chains listed next were all sequenced from one sample in a study of T cells in Graves' hyperthyroidism and ophthalmopathy (dated by TCRdb to 2018 to 2020). To prepare the library, multiplex PCR was applied. TCRdb names Illumina HiSeq 2000 as the instrument used. TCR beta CDR3 regions were amplified from RNA transcripts. For the first round of RT-PCR on the TCR CDR3, the HTBI primer set was used together with the Qiagen OneStep RT-PCR kit. The raw public data were reprocessed by TCRdb itself: fastp quality trimming at Q25, MiXCR clonotype calling, in-frame beta chains only. Here each entry gathers all rows of one CDR3 protein and keeps the most common genes and DNA. The sample has a few hundred thousand distinct CDR3 sequences on record, around 18% of them singletons. The top ten hold 35% to 45% of the sample. The sequenced sample was blood. Every receptor here comes from a young man with Graves' ophthalmopathy.

The rearrangement joins TRBV6-1 to TRBJ2-7; no firm D call. Germline-derived CDR1 and CDR2 are MNHNS and SASEGT. Trimming took off 2 bases at V and 9 bases at J, with 8 bases between the two ends. This CDR3 is 11 amino acids long. CDR3 loop: CASSEKLGQYF. DNA for the CDR3: TGTGCCAGCAGTGAAAAGCTAGGGCAGTACTTC.

This clonotype was seen more than once but under ten times. The chain combines TRBV5-6 with TRBJ1-6, with TRBD1 matching over 9 bases. The J segment lost 10 bases and the V segment lost 0 bases, leaving 5 bases of the junction unmatched. The CDR3 is 15 amino acids. Germline V CDR1 and CDR2: SGHDT, YYEEEE. The chain's CDR3 is CASSLGVTGGSPLHF. The CDR3 DNA follows: TGTGCCAGCAGCTTGGGGGTGACAGGGGGATCACCCCTCCACTTT.

This clonotype was found a few times. The chain is built from TRBV20-1 and TRBJ1-1, with a possible D match to TRBD1 (6 bases). Germline V gene lookup returns CDR1 DFQATT and CDR2 SNEGSKA (reference sequence). Trimming cost V 0 bases and J 3 bases, with 17 bases left between them. The length of the CDR3 is 16 residues. CDR3 amino acids: CSARDLTWAGDTEAFF. Here the CDR3 DNA reads TGCAGTGCTAGAGATCTAACTTGGGCAGGGGACACTGAAGCTTTCTTT.

The chain recombines TRBV2 with TRBJ1-5; D call uncertain. This CDR3 has 14 amino acids. Trimming removed 4 bases at V and 9 bases at J, with 16 bases between. Per the germline V gene, CDR1 is SNHLY and CDR2 is FYNNEI. Here the CDR3 DNA reads TGTGCCAGCAGTGTGGTCACGGGCGAGTGGCCCCAGCATTTT. The encoded protein is CASSVVTGEWPQHF.

This clonotype was detected ten times or more. CDR3 nucleotide sequence: TGTGCCAGCACCATACCGGGACAGGGGCTATTCATGAGCTACGAGCAGTACTTC. This encodes CASTIPGQGLFMSYEQYF. The chain is built from TRBV2 and TRBJ2-7; TRBD1 matches 10 bases. The ends lost 7 bases at V and 3 bases at J; junction bases unmatched: 18. Germline-derived CDR1 and CDR2 are SNHLY and FYNNEI. The CDR3 consists of 18 residues. Complete variable domain (other parts from reference TRBV2 and TRBJ2-7): EPEVTQTPSHQVTQMGQEVILRCVPISNHLYFYWYRQILGQKVEFLVSFYNNEISEKSEIFDDQFSVERPDGSNFTLKIRSTKLEDSAMYFCASTIPGQGLFMSYEQYFGPGTRLTVT.

This clonotype was recorded many times. V and J are TRBV5-1 and TRBJ2-1; D is possibly TRBD1 or TRBD2 (6 bases each). CDR3 length: 16 amino acids. The germline CDR1 and CDR2 sequences are SGHRS and YFSETQ. V gave up 1 base and J gave up 1 base, with 12 bases separating them. The chain's CDR3 is CASSLNEGGSYNEQFF. CDR3 nucleotides: TGCGCCAGCAGCTTGAATGAAGGGGGGTCCTACAATGAGCAGTTCTTC.

This clonotype came up many times. V and J are TRBV12-3 or TRBV12-4 and TRBJ2-1; D ambiguous. The CDR3 extends over 14 amino acids. V lost 5 bases, J lost 5 bases, and 13 bases lay in between. CDR3 sequence (DNA): TGTGCCAGCAGTACCAGGCCAGGAAACAATGAGCAGTTCTTC. Amino acids: CASSTRPGNNEQFF.